The text below deals with one T cell receptor (beta chain). J was trimmed by 4 bases and V by 6 bases; bases with no gene match: 6. This CDR3 has 13 amino acids. Germline V gene data show CDR1 as DFQATT and CDR2 as SNEGSKA (reference sequence). This entry belongs to a study of blood T cells in healthy people across ages. Each donor's blood draw was around 9.1 milliliters of peripheral blood. Every sample yielded at least 6 million isolated PBMCs. Primers used in a second PCR of roughly 6 to 11 cycles were a sample-barcoded 5' primer and a J-beta primer mix. In TCRdb, the 5' RACE reads were re-called with MiXCR into one record per CDR3 protein. In the table there are 890,000 or so distinct CDR3 sequences, around 62% of which are singletons.

The chain employs TRBV20-1 and TRBJ2-1; 7 nucleotides match TRBD2. What was sequenced was blood. This TCR derives from a man aged 30 to 45 in good health. The CDR3 DNA reads TGCAGTGCCGGGGGGTCCGGGTACAATGAGCAGTTCTTC. This translates into CSAGGSGYNEQFF.